This is a list of T cell receptor beta chains from one sample in a study of control samples from healthy donors and cancer patients. The protocol was immunoSEQ multiplex PCR, while the TCRdb copy is restricted to in-frame clones and leaves out a portion. This repertoire shows around 250,000 clones, roughly four fifths found once; its top ten account for 13%. Sequencing used PBMCs. The receptors here all came from a woman aged 60-75 years with lung cancer. Both conserved end residues are part of each CDR3. D genes are given only for firm matches. Size values are once, few and many counts, or a class for expanded clones, and some rows have none.

size	D	length	J	V	CDR3	DNA
once	TRBD1	15	TRBJ1-1	TRBV3-1/TRBV3-2	CASSLGQGIGGEAFF	TGTGCCAGCAGCCTCGGACAGGGGATCGGTGGTGAAGCTTTCTTT
.	.	15	TRBJ1-1	TRBV7-8	CASSLAPPVNAEAFF	TGTGCCAGCAGCTTAGCGCCTCCAGTTAACGCTGAAGCTTTCTTT
.	.	14	TRBJ2-5	TRBV5-4	CASSRGGGGETQYF	TGTGCCAGCAGCCGTGGGGGGGGCGGCGAGACCCAGTACTTC
.	.	14	TRBJ1-5	TRBV19	CASSKGRSNQPQHF	TGTGCCAGTAGTAAGGGCAGAAGTAATCAGCCCCAGCATTTT
.	.	12	TRBJ1-2	TRBV25-1	CASMGTLYGYTF	TGTGCCAGCATGGGGACCCTCTATGGCTACACCTTC
.	TRBD1	14	TRBJ2-2	TRBV19	CASRRTGYTGELFF	TGTGCCAGTAGGCGGACAGGATACACCGGGGAGCTGTTTTTT
.	.	11	TRBJ2-5	TRBV24-1	CATSDLETQYF	TGTGCCACCAGTGACCTAGAGACCCAGTACTTC
.	TRBD2	12	TRBJ2-7	TRBV7-2	CASSTSGLASYF	TGTGCCAGCAGCACGTCGGGACTAGCAAGTTACTTC
.	.	15	TRBJ2-7	TRBV3-1/TRBV3-2	CASSPDSRGSYEQYF	TGTGCCAGCAGCCCCGATTCCAGGGGCTCCTACGAGCAGTACTTC
.	.	17	TRBJ1-3	TRBV6-1	CASSEGWVGVWGNTIYF	TGTGCCAGCAGTGAAGGATGGGTAGGGGTGTGGGGAAACACCATATATTTT
once	.	14	TRBJ1-1	TRBV10-3	CAISLGTYNTEAFF	TGTGCCATCAGTCTCGGGACCTATAACACTGAAGCTTTCTTT
.	.	11	TRBJ2-1	TRBV14	CASSQLNEQFF	TGTGCCAGCAGCCAACTCAATGAGCAGTTCTTC
few	.	14	TRBJ1-4	TRBV5-1	CASSLETTNEKLFF	TGCGCCAGCAGCTTGGAAACAACTAATGAAAAACTGTTTTTT
.	TRBD2	16	TRBJ2-7	TRBV2	CASRSRAGAPVGEQYF	TGTGCCAGCAGGTCCAGAGCGGGGGCGCCGGTTGGCGAGCAGTACTTC
.	.	16	TRBJ2-1	TRBV6-1	CASSGDTESSYNEQFF	TGTGCCAGCAGTGGGGACACCGAAAGCTCCTACAATGAGCAGTTCTTC
.	.	14	TRBJ2-1	TRBV19	CASSTGLAYNEQFF	TGTGCCAGTAGTACAGGACTGGCATACAATGAGCAGTTCTTC
few	TRBD2	13	TRBJ2-3	TRBV27	CASRPGGTDTQYF	TGTGCCAGCAGGCCCGGGGGGACAGATACGCAGTATTTT
many	.	14	TRBJ2-5	TRBV5-1	CASSLITGQETQYF	TGCGCCAGCAGCTTGATCACAGGGCAAGAGACCCAGTACTTC
.	TRBD2	15	TRBJ2-7	TRBV18	CASSPQRGVTYEQYF	TGTGCCAGCTCACCACAGCGGGGGGTGACCTACGAGCAGTACTTC
.	.	12	TRBJ1-5	TRBV10-3	CAISESNGPQHF	TGTGCCATCAGTGAGTCGAATGGGCCCCAGCATTTT
once	.	14	TRBJ2-5	TRBV7-9	CASTSTGVQETQYF	TGTGCCAGTACTTCAACAGGCGTCCAAGAGACCCAGTACTTC
.	TRBD1	14	TRBJ1-1	TRBV30	CAWSAGTANTEAFF	TGTGCCTGGAGTGCCGGGACAGCGAACACTGAAGCTTTCTTT
.	TRBD2	13	TRBJ2-1	TRBV6-5	CASTGTKPNEQFF	TGTGCCAGTACCGGGACTAAACCCAATGAGCAGTTCTTC
.	TRBD2	13	TRBJ2-4	TRBV2	CASTGGRQNIQYF	TGTGCCAGCACTGGCGGGAGGCAAAACATTCAGTACTTC
.	.	15	TRBJ2-7	TRBV7-6	CASSLSSGVSYEQYF	TGTGCCAGCAGCTTGTCGTCCGGGGTCTCCTACGAGCAGTACTTC
.	.	14	TRBJ1-5	TRBV10-3	CAIARAGSNQPQHF	TGTGCCATTGCTAGGGCAGGTAGCAATCAGCCCCAGCATTTT
once	.	13	TRBJ2-5	TRBV12-3/TRBV12-4	CASSLGQQETQYF	TGTGCCAGCAGTTTGGGGCAGCAAGAGACCCAGTACTTC
once	.	10	TRBJ2-5	TRBV12-3/TRBV12-4	CASSSGTQYF	TGTGCCAGCAGTTCGGGGACCCAGTACTTC
.	.	15	TRBJ2-1	TRBV7-3	CASSLGTALYNEQFF	TGTGCCAGCAGCCTCGGGACTGCACTTTACAATGAGCAGTTCTTC
.	.	15	TRBJ1-1	TRBV5-1	CASSRQGAGNTEAFF	TGCGCCAGCAGCAGACAAGGCGCGGGAAACACTGAAGCTTTCTTT
.	.	14	TRBJ2-5	TRBV6-2/TRBV6-3	CASSYRQEQETQYF	TGTGCCAGCAGTTATAGACAGGAACAAGAGACCCAGTACTTC
.	TRBD1	13	TRBJ1-2	TRBV3-1/TRBV3-2	CASRGTGRVGYTF	TGTGCCAGCAGAGGGACAGGGCGGGTAGGCTACACCTTC
.	.	12	TRBJ1-1	TRBV2	CASKGLNTEAFF	TGTGCCAGCAAGGGGTTGAACACTGAAGCTTTCTTT
.	.	12	TRBJ2-1	TRBV5-6	CASSLVTGEQFF	TGTGCCAGCAGCTTGGTGACTGGGGAGCAGTTCTTC
few	TRBD1	14	TRBJ1-1	TRBV6-2/TRBV6-3	CASSYLDRGTEAFF	TGTGCCAGCAGTTATCTCGACAGGGGCACTGAAGCTTTCTTT
.	.	17	TRBJ1-6	TRBV5-3	CARSLIVGSSYNSPLHF	TGTGCCAGAAGCTTGATTGTTGGGAGCTCCTATAATTCACCCCTCCACTTT
.	.	16	TRBJ1-4	TRBV6-5	CASSYGGSGTNEKLFF	TGTGCCAGTAGTTACGGCGGGAGTGGCACTAATGAAAAACTGTTTTTT
.	.	20	TRBJ1-2	TRBV3-1/TRBV3-2	CASSQDNPFSVRGGGYGYTF	TGTGCCAGCAGCCAAGATAACCCCTTCTCCGTTAGAGGTGGGGGCTATGGCTACACCTTC
once	.	10	TRBJ1-4	TRBV2	CASRTEKLFF	TGTGCCAGCAGGACGGAAAAACTGTTTTTT
few	.	13	TRBJ1-1	TRBV9	CASSTAENTEAFF	TGTGCCAGCTCCACGGCCGAGAACACTGAAGCTTTCTTT